The clone carrying this TCR beta chain was observed a few times. What it recognizes is unknown. The data originate from a study of T cells in localized non-small cell lung cancer. Findings of the study overall: Heterogeneity within the tumor remains possible, as just one region underwent sequencing. Uninvolved adjacent lung showed higher T cell clonality than tumor. Adjacent lung held a median approximately 50 of the top 100 tumor clones.

Assay used: immunoSEQ multiplex PCR; TCRdb lists only in-frame clones, some missing. The sample shows fewer than 100,000 clones, approximately 80% of them seen only once. This CDR3 comprises 16 residues. V was pared by 4 bases and J by 0 bases, with 5 bases of the junction left unmatched. Germline CDR1 SGHNT, CDR2 YENEEA. Source: peripheral blood, taken before any cancer treatment. This chain connects TRBV11-3 to TRBJ1-4, with 7 bases matching TRBD1. The receptor was derived from a female donor older than 55 with stage I lung adenocarcinoma. CDR3 in DNA: TGTGCCAGCAGCTCGCGACAGGGAGCAACTAATGAAAAACTGTTTTTT. Translation: CASSSRQGATNEKLFF.